The 25 T cell receptor beta chains in this list originate from one sample, sequenced in a study of a mutant IDH1 vaccine in newly diagnosed glioma. Clones were sequenced by immunoSEQ multiplex PCR, and TCRdb holds only the in-frame ones, with some missing. The repertoire holds about 25,000 clones, roughly 93% seen once, with about 1.2% in the top ten. Time point denoted: baseline, week 1 (first vaccination visit). Treatment reported: pre-vaccination baseline after standard-of-care therapy. Specimen: PBMCs, collected from a glioma patient treated with radiotherapy, temozolomide or both. The receptors stem from a man aged 40-49 years with glioma.

The chain uses TRBV2 and TRBJ2-1, with 14 bases matching TRBD2. Germline CDR1 and CDR2: SNHLY and FYNNEI. Losses at the gene ends were 0 bases for V and 15 bases for J; bases not matched to a gene: 13. This CDR3 has 17 residues. CDR3 residues: CASSEAKGLAGVGGGFF. The CDR3 region has the DNA TGTGCCAGCAGTGAAGCAAAGGGACTAGCGGGAGTAGGAGGGGGGTTCTTC.

The chain recombines TRBV6-5 with TRBJ2-2; weak D call: TRBD1 (6 bases). Between the trimmed V and J ends, which lost 0 bases and 6 bases, there was a span of 11 bases. Looked up from germline, CDR1 is MNHEY and CDR2 is SVGAGI. The CDR3 is 15 amino acids. DNA of the CDR3: TGTGCCAGCAGTTACTCTAGCAGGGGAGCCGGGGAGCTGTTTTTT. Protein sequence: CASSYSSRGAGELFF.

The rearrangement links TRBV19 to TRBJ1-6; no clear D. CDR1 is LNHDA, CDR2 SQIVND, per germline (reference sequence). This CDR3 is built from 13 residues. V lost 1 base, J lost 9 bases, and 7 bases lay in between. The DNA for the CDR3 is TGTGCCAGTAGTATAGTGTGGGGTTCACCCCTCCACTTT. It translates to CASSIVWGSPLHF.

About this clone: No DNA is shown, since the ends of the CDR3 on it are uncertain; the CDR3 is the one TCRdb lists. The V gene is TRBV27, the J gene TRBJ1-1. The CDR3 is 15 amino acids in total, end residues counted. Germline CDR1 MNHEY, CDR2 SMNVEV (reference sequence). CDR3 region: CASSSSFMGNTEAFF.

The CDR3 DNA reads as TGTGCCATCAGTGCCCTTCGCGGGGGGGCTACCAACGAGCAGTACTTC. This gives the protein CAISALRGGATNEQYF. The chain is built from TRBV10-3 and TRBJ2-7; 9 bases agree with TRBD2. The trim removed 4 bases at V and 5 bases at J, leaving 12 bases unmatched. The germline V gene encodes CDR1 ENHRY and CDR2 SYGVKD. The CDR3 contains 16 residues.

The chain uses TRBV7-2 and TRBJ2-3, with TRBD2 identical over 9 bases. Germline CDR1 and CDR2: SGHTA and FQGNSA. This CDR3 contains 14 residues. V dropped 6 bases and J dropped 0; count of bases not matched to a gene: 1. CDR3 sequence: CASSSGGSTDTQYF. DNA of the CDR3: TGTGCCAGCAGTAGCGGGGGTAGCACAGATACGCAGTATTTT. Filled out from reference TRBV7-2 and TRBJ2-3, the complete variable domain reads GAGVSQSPSNKVTEKGKDVELRCDPISGHTALYWYRQSLGQGLEFLIYFQGNSAPDKSGLPSDRFSAERTGGSVSTLTIQRTQQEDSAVYLCASSSGGSTDTQYFGPGTRLTVL.

The chain is built from TRBV29-1 and TRBJ1-1, with a weak D call TRBD1 (6 bases). This CDR3 has 12 amino acids. V lost 4 bases and J 3 bases, leaving 9 bases between the germline ends. Germline V CDR1 and CDR2: SQVTM, ANQGSEA. Here the CDR3 reads CSVGTADTEAFF. The DNA of the CDR3 is TGCAGCGTTGGGACAGCCGACACTGAAGCTTTCTTT.

The CDR3 DNA reads as TGTGCCATCAGTGAGACAGGAGAACAAAATGAAAAACTGTTTTTT. Translating gives CAISETGEQNEKLFF. The chain combines TRBV10-3 with TRBJ1-4; TRBD1 is a possible D gene (5 bases). The CDR3 covers 15 residues. Deletions cut 2 bases from V and 5 bases from J, with 12 bases between. Looked up from germline, CDR1 is ENHRY and CDR2 is SYGVKD.

The V gene is TRBV11-2, the J gene TRBJ1-4, with D uncertain. V was shortened by 1 base and J by 8 bases, with 11 bases between the two germline ends. The CDR3 loop spans 14 amino acids. CDR1 is SGHAT, CDR2 FQNNGV, per germline. The CDR3 protein is CASSLGHGKEKLFF. In nucleotides, the CDR3 is TGTGCCAGCAGCTTAGGACATGGGAAGGAAAAACTGTTTTTT.

The rearrangement uses TRBV9 and TRBJ1-1, with TRBD1 identical over 9 bases. The CDR3 has 16 residues. After removal of 0 bases from V and 1 base from J, the junction contained 4 bases not matched to a gene. CDR1 is SGDLS and CDR2 is YYNGEE in the germline V gene. The DNA for the CDR3 is TGTGCCAGCAGCGTAGCCCGGACAGGGGAGAACACTGAAGCTTTCTTT. Its protein product is CASSVARTGENTEAFF.

The V call is TRBV9, the J call TRBJ2-2; a possible D gene is TRBD1 (5 bases). Trimming took 0 bases from V and 1 from J, leaving 7 bases between them. Germline values: CDR1 SGDLS, CDR2 YYNGEE. The CDR3 loop spans 15 amino acids. CDR3 sequence reads: CASSVGQGNTGELFF. CDR3 DNA: TGTGCCAGCAGCGTAGGCCAGGGGAACACCGGGGAGCTGTTTTTT.

This CDR3 reads CASSIDSVTREQFF. DNA for the CDR3: TGTGCCAGTAGTATAGACTCAGTAACCCGCGAGCAGTTCTTC. V gene TRBV19 combines with J gene TRBJ2-1; D not resolved. CDR3 length equals 14 residues. Germline V gene sequence: CDR1 LNHDA, CDR2 SQIVND (reference sequence). With 0 bases removed from V and 10 bases from J, the gap between germline ends came to 13 bases.

This sequence joins TRBV19 and TRBJ1-2; 10 bases align to TRBD1. The V and J ends lost 2 bases and 4 bases, in that order; junction bases with no gene match: 22. Germline CDR1 LNHDA, CDR2 SQIVND (reference sequence). The CDR3 sequence is 21 residues long. As DNA, the CDR3 is TGTGCCAGTAGTATACTAGGACAGGGGGAGTTTTCCACCTCGCCTCGCTATGGCTACACCTTC. Translated, it gives CASSILGQGEFSTSPRYGYTF.

This chain joins TRBV11-2 and TRBJ2-7, with 10 bases identical to TRBD2. The germline CDR1 and CDR2 sequences are SGHAT and FQNNGV. The CDR3 loop spans 16 amino acids. J lost 0 bases, V lost 0 bases, and 2 bases had no gene match. Here the CDR3 DNA reads TGTGCCAGCAGCTTAGAAGCTAGCGGGGGCTCCTACGAGCAGTACTTC. Translation: CASSLEASGGSYEQYF.

The CDR3, as DNA: TGCGCCAGCAGCTTCGGGGGGGGACAGGGTAGAAGGGACACTGAAGCTTTCTTT. Translation gives CASSFGGGQGRRDTEAFF. The chain recombines TRBV5-1 with TRBJ1-1, with 9 bases that match TRBD1. V trimming: 2 bases; J trimming: 3 bases; junction bases outside the gene matches: 14. This CDR3 is 18 amino acids long. The V gene's germline CDR1 is SGHRS and CDR2 YFSETQ.

The genes are TRBV2 and TRBJ2-5; 8 bases align to TRBD1. The germline gives CDR1 SNHLY, CDR2 FYNNEI. The J segment lost 5 bases and the V segment lost 5 bases, leaving 4 bases of the junction unmatched. This CDR3 contains 13 residues. The CDR3 region has the DNA TGTGCCAGCAGTTTTAACAGGGGGGAGACCCAGTACTTC. This gives the protein CASSFNRGETQYF.

V is TRBV13 and J is TRBJ1-1; D ambiguous. Germline V gene data show CDR1 as PRHDT and CDR2 as FYEKMQ (reference sequence). The V end lost 5 bases, the J end lost 5 bases, and 9 bases lay between the germline ends. The length of the CDR3 is 12 residues. The CDR3 bases are TGTGCCAGCAGCACCGGAAGGACTGAAGCTTTCTTT. Translated: CASSTGRTEAFF.

This clone was observed a few times. The V gene is TRBV7-2, the J gene TRBJ1-2, with D possibly being TRBD1 (6 bases). The CDR3 covers 16 residues. The germline CDR1 and CDR2 sequences are SGHTA and FQGNSA. V was cut by 2 bases and J by 4 bases, with 17 bases left in between. The CDR3: CASSLSIGGGGYGYTF. The CDR3 coding sequence is TGTGCCAGCAGCTTATCAATAGGGGGGGGAGGCTATGGCTACACCTTC. Based on the CDR3 plus reference TRBV7-2 and TRBJ1-2, the full variable domain is GAGVSQSPSNKVTEKGKDVELRCDPISGHTALYWYRQSLGQGLEFLIYFQGNSAPDKSGLPSDRFSAERTGGSVSTLTIQRTQQEDSAVYLCASSLSIGGGGYGYTFGSGTRLTVV.

The chain couples TRBV19 to TRBJ1-2; no reliable D call. Germline V CDR1 and CDR2: LNHDA, SQIVND (reference sequence). V was cut by 1 base and J by 8 bases, with 8 bases left in between. CDR3 length: 12 residues. The DNA of the CDR3 is TGTGCCAGTAGTATAGGAGTGCGGGGCTACACCTTC. It encodes CASSIGVRGYTF.

The chain carries TRBV19 and TRBJ1-5; D is uncertain. The germline CDR1 and CDR2 sequences are LNHDA and SQIVND (reference sequence). V shed 8 bases and J shed 4 bases, with 12 bases lying between them. This CDR3 has 13 amino acids. CDR3 region: CASSVQLNQPQHF. The DNA of the CDR3 is TGTGCCAGTTCTGTACAGTTAAATCAGCCCCAGCATTTT.

The chain uses TRBV2 and TRBJ1-1, with D perhaps TRBD1 (5 bases). Germline lookup yields CDR1 SNHLY and CDR2 FYNNEI. The germline V and J ends were trimmed by 7 bases and 1 base, with 16 bases remaining between them. The CDR3 is 15 amino acids. CDR3 region: CASIFGAGTNTEAFF. DNA of the CDR3: TGTGCCAGCATATTTGGGGCAGGGACGAACACTGAAGCTTTCTTT.

The J gene is TRBJ2-2, the V gene TRBV7-6, with 10 bases fitting TRBD2. J gave up 4 bases and V 1 base, and 6 bases lay outside the gene matches. There are 17 residues in the CDR3. The V gene's germline CDR1 is SGHVS and CDR2 FNYEAQ. CDR3 amino acids: CASSLGAGGPGTGELFF. The CDR3 nucleotides are TGTGCCAGCAGCTTAGGAGCGGGAGGGCCTGGCACCGGGGAGCTGTTTTTT.

V usage is TRBV7-2 and J usage is TRBJ2-7; 8 positions match TRBD1. The CDR3 spans 17 residues. Germline V gene sequence: CDR1 SGHTA, CDR2 FQGNSA. The V and J ends lost 3 bases and 4 bases, in that order; junction bases with no gene match: 14. The CDR3 DNA reads as TGTGCCAGCAGCTTCCCTCTCTGGGACAGGAGCAGTTACGAGCAGTACTTC. Amino acid sequence: CASSFPLWDRSSYEQYF.

The rearrangement uses TRBV21-1 and TRBJ1-1; TRBD1, the table's D call, lacks a check against the DNA. TRBV21-1 counts as a pseudogene. The CDR3 loop spans 17 amino acids. CDR3 nucleotides: TGTGCCAGCAGCAAAGATGGGAACAGGGATATGAACACTGAAGCTTTCTTT. Encoded protein: CASSKDGNRDMNTEAFF.

The CDR3 reads CASSLGRDDTEAFF. In DNA, the CDR3 is TGTGCCAGCAGCTTAGGAAGGGACGACACTGAAGCTTTCTTT. The chain joins TRBV7-9 to TRBJ1-1; possibly TRBD1 for D (5 bases). V was cut by 1 base and J by 3 bases, with 9 bases left in between. CDR3 length: 14 amino acids. The germline CDR1 and CDR2 sequences are SEHNR and FQNEAQ (reference sequence). The full variable domain, rest sourced from reference TRBV7-9 and TRBJ1-1, is DTGVSQNPRHKITKRGQNVTFRCDPISEHNRLYWYRQTLGQGPEFLTYFQNEAQLEKSRLLSDRFSAERPKGSFSTLEIQRTEQGDSAMYLCASSLGRDDTEAFFGQGTRLTVV.